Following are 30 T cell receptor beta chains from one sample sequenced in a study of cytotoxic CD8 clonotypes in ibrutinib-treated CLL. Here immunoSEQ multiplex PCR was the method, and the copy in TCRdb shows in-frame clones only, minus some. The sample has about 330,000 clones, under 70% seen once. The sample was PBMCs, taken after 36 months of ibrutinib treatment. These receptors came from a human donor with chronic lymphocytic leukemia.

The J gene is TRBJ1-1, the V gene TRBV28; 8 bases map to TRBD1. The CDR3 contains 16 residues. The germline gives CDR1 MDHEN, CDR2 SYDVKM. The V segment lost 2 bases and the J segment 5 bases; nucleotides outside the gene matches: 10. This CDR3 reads CASSLRAGTGGTEAFF. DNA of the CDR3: TGTGCCAGCAGTTTACGCGCGGGGACAGGAGGGACTGAAGCTTTCTTT.

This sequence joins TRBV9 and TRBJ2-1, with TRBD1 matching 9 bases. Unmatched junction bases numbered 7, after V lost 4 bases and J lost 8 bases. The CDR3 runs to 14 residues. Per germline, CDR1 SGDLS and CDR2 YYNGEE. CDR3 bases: TGTGCCAGCAGCTACCGACAGGGGGTGGATGAGCAGTTCTTC. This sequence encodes CASSYRQGVDEQFF.

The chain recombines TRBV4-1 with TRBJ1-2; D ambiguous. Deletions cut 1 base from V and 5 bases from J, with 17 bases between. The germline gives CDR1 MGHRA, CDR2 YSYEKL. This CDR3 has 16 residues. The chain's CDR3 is CASSQVASLDGYGYTF. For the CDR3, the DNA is TGCGCCAGCAGCCAAGTAGCCTCCTTGGATGGTTATGGCTACACCTTC.

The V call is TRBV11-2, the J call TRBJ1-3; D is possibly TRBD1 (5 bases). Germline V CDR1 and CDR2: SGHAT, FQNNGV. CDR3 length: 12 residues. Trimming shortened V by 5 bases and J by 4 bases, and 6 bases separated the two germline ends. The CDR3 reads CASSQGGNTIYF. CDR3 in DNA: TGTGCCAGCAGCCAGGGCGGAAACACCATATATTTT.

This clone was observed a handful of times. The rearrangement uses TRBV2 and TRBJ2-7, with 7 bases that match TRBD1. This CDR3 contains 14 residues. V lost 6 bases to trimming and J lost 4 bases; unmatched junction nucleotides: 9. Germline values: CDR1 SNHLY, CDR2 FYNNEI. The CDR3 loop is CASSRDRVSYEQYF. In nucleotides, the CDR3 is TGTGCCAGCAGCCGTGACAGGGTATCGTACGAGCAGTACTTC.

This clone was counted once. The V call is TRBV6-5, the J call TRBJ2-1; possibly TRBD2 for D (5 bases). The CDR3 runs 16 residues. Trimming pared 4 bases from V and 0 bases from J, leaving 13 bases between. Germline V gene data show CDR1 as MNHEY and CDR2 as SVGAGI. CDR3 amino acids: CASSSASFSSYNEQFF. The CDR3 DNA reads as TGTGCCAGCAGTTCCGCTAGCTTTAGCTCCTACAATGAGCAGTTCTTC.

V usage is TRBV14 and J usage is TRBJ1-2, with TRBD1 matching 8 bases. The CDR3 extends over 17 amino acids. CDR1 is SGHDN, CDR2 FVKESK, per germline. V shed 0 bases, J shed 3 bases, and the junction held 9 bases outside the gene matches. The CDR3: CASSQDVRTGKYYGYTF. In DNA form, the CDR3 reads TGTGCCAGCAGCCAAGATGTCAGGACAGGGAAATACTATGGCTACACCTTC.

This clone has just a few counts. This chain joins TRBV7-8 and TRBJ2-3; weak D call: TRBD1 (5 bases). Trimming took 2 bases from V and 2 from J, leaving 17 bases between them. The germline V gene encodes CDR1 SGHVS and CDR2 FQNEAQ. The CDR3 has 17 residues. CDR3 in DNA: TGTGCCAGCAGCTTATCGACAGTAACCCTCCACACAGATACGCAGTATTTT. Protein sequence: CASSLSTVTLHTDTQYF. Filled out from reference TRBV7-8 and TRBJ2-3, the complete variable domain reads GAGVSQSPRYKVAKRGQDVALRCDPISGHVSLFWYQQALGQGPEFLTYFQNEAQLDKSGLPSDRFFAERPEGSVSTLKIQRTQQEDSAVYLCASSLSTVTLHTDTQYFGPGTRLTVL.

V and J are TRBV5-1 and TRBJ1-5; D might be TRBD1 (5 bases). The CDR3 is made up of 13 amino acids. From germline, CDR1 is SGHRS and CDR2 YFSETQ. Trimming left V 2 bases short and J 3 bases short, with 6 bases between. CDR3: CASSLQVNQPQHF. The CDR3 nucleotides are TGCGCCAGCAGCTTACAGGTCAATCAGCCCCAGCATTTT.

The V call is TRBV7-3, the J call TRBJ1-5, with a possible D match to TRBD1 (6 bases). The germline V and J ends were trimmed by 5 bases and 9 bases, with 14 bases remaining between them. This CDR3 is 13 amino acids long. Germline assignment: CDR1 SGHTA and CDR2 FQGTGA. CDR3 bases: TGTGCCAGCAGCCCCCCGGGGGCGCCGCCCCAGCATTTT. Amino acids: CASSPPGAPPQHF. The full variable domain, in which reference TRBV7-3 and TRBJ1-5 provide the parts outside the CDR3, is GAGVSQTPSNKVTEKGKYVELRCDPISGHTALYWYRQSLGQGPEFLIYFQGTGAADDSGLPNDRFFAVRPEGSVSTLKIQRTERGDSAVYLCASSPPGAPPQHFGDGTRLSIL.

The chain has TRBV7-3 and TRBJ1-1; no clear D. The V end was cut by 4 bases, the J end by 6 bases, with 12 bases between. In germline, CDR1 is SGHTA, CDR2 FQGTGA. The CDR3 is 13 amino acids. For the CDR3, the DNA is TGTGCCAGCAGCTCCCAGGTAAATGCTGAAGCTTTCTTT. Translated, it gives CASSSQVNAEAFF.

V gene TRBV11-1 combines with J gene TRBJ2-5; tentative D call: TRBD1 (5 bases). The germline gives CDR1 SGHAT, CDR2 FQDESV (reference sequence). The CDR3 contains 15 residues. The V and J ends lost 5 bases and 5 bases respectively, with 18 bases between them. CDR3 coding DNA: TGTGCCAGCAGCATCAGGGTGGGGCGGCTGGAGACCCAGTACTTC. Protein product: CASSIRVGRLETQYF.

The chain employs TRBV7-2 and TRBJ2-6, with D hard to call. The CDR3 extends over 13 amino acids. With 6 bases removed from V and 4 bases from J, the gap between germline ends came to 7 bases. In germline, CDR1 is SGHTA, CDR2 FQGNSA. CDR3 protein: CASSPVGANVLTF. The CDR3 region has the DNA TGTGCCAGCAGTCCAGTCGGGGCCAACGTCCTGACTTTC.

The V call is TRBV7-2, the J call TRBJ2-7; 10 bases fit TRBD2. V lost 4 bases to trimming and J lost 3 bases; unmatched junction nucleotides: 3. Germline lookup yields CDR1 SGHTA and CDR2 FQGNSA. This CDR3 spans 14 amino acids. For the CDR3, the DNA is TGTGCCAGCAGCTCTAGCGGGAGTGTCTACGAGCAGTACTTC. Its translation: CASSSSGSVYEQYF. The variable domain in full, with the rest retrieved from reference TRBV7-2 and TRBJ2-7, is GAGVSQSPSNKVTEKGKDVELRCDPISGHTALYWYRQSLGQGLEFLIYFQGNSAPDKSGLPSDRFSAERTGGSVSTLTIQRTQQEDSAVYLCASSSSGSVYEQYFGPGTRLTVT.

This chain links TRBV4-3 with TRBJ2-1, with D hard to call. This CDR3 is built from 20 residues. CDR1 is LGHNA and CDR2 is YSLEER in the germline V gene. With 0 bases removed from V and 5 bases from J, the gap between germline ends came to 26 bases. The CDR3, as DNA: TGCGCCAGCAGCCAAGATGCAAGCTCTGCCTCACAATTTTGGCACAATGAGCAGTTCTTC. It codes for CASSQDASSASQFWHNEQFF.

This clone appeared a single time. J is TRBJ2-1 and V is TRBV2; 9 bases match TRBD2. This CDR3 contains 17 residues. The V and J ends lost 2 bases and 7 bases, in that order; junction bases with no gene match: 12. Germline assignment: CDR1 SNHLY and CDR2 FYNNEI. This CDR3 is CASSESLLAGMENEQFF. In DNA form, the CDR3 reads TGTGCCAGCAGTGAAAGTCTGCTAGCGGGAATGGAGAATGAGCAGTTCTTC.

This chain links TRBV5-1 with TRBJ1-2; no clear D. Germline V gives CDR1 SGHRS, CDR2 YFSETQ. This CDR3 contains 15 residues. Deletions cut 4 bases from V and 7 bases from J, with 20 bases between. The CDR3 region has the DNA TGCGCCAGCAGCATAGGACCGTCTTTAAGCGGTGGCTACACCTTC. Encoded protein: CASSIGPSLSGGYTF.

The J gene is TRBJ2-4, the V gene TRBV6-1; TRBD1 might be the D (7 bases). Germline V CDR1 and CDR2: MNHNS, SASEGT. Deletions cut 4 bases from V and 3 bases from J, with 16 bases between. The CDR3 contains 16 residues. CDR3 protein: CASSAEGARGKNIQYF. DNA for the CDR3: TGTGCCAGCAGTGCAGAGGGGGCGCGGGGCAAAAACATTCAGTACTTC.

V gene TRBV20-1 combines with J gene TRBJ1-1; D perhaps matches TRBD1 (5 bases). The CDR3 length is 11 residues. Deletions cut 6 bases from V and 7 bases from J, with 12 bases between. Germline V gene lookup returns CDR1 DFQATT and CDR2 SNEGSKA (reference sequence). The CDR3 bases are TGCAGTGCATTCCGGAGGGGTGAAGCTTTCTTT. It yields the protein CSAFRRGEAFF.

In DNA, the CDR3 is TGTGCCAGCAGCTTAGCGGGAGGCACCTACAATGAGCAGTTCTTC. This codes for CASSLAGGTYNEQFF. V usage is TRBV7-3 and J usage is TRBJ2-1, with TRBD2 matching over 8 bases. Per germline, CDR1 SGHTA and CDR2 FQGTGA. CDR3 length equals 15 residues. V gave up 2 bases and J gave up 2 bases; unmatched junction bases: 2.

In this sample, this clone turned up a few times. CDR3 in amino acids: CASSQPQATNSPLHF. CDR3 nucleotide sequence: TGCGCCAGCAGCCAACCACAGGCGACGAATTCACCCCTCCACTTT. The chain is built from TRBV4-1 and TRBJ1-6, with D perhaps matching TRBD1 (5 bases). V lost 2 bases to trimming and J lost 7 bases, with 12 bases between them. CDR3 length equals 15 residues. Germline-derived CDR1 and CDR2 are MGHRA and YSYEKL.

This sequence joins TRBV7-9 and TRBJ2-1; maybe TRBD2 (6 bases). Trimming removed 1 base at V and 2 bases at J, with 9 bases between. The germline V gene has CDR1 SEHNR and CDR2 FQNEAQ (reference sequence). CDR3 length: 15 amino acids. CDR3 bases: TGTGCCAGCAGCTTAGTCGGGAGAGCCTACAATGAGCAGTTCTTC. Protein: CASSLVGRAYNEQFF.

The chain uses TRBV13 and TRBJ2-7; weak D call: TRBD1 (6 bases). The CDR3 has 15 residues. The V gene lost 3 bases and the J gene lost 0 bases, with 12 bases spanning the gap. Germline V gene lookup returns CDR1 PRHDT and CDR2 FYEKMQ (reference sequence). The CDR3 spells CASSFIQGTSYEQYF. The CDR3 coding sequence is TGTGCCAGCAGCTTTATCCAGGGGACCTCCTACGAGCAGTACTTC. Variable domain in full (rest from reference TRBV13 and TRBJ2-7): AAGVIQSPRHLIKEKRETATLKCYPIPRHDTVYWYQQGPGQDPQFLISFYEKMQSDKGSIPDRFSAQQFSDYHSELNMSSLELGDSALYFCASSFIQGTSYEQYFGPGTRLTVT.

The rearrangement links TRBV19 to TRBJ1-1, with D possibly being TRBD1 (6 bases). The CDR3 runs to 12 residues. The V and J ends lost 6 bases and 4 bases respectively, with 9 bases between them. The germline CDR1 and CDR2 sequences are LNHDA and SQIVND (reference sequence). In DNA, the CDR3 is TGTGCCAGTAGCAACAGGGTCACTGAAGCTTTCTTT. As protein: CASSNRVTEAFF.

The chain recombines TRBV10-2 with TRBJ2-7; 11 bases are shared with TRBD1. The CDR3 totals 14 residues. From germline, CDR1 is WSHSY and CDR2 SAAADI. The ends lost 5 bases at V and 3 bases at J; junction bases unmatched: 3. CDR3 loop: CASSHGTGGYEQYF. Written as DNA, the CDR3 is TGCGCCAGCAGTCACGGGACAGGGGGCTACGAGCAGTACTTC.

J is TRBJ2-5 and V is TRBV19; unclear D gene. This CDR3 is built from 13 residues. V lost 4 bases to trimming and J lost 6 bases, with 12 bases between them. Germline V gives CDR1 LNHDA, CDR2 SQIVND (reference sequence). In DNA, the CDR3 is TGTGCCAGTAGTAGCCTAGGAATGAAGACCCAGTACTTC. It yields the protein CASSSLGMKTQYF.

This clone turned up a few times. The CDR3 sequence is CASSLGGTVNTEAFF. Here the CDR3 DNA reads TGCGCCAGCAGCTTGGGGGGGACAGTGAACACTGAAGCTTTCTTT. V gene TRBV5-1 combines with J gene TRBJ1-1; 7 bases are a match to TRBD1. CDR3 length: 15 residues. The V and J ends lost 0 bases and 0 bases, in that order; junction bases with no gene match: 2. In germline, CDR1 is SGHRS, CDR2 YFSETQ.

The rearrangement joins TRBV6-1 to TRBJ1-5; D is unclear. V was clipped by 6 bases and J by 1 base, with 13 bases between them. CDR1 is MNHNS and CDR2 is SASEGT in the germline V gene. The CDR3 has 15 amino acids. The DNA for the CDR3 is TGTGCCAGCAGCGGGCTGATGTTCAGCAATCAGCCCCAGCATTTT. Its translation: CASSGLMFSNQPQHF.

CDR3 nucleotides: TGTGCCAGCAGTTACAGCAGGGTCTCAGATACGCAGTATTTT. Translated: CASSYSRVSDTQYF. This chain joins TRBV6-5 and TRBJ2-3; perhaps TRBD1 as D (5 bases). Trimming took off 2 bases at V and 4 bases at J, with 10 bases between the two ends. Per germline, CDR1 MNHEY and CDR2 SVGAGI. This CDR3 is 14 amino acids long.

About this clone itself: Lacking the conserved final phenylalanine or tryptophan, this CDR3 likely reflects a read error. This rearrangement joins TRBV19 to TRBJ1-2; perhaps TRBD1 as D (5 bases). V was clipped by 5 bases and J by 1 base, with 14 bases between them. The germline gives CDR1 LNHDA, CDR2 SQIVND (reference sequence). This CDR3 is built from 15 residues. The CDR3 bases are TGTGCCAGTAGTCACGCCGGGCAGGGTAACTATGGCTACACCCTC. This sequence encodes CASSHAGQGNYGYTL.